This TCR beta chain was captured in a study of spatial heterogeneity in lung cancer. Study-level points and caveats: Tumoral mutation counts were tracked by counts of expanded intratumoral alpha and beta TCRs.

The CDR3 loop spans 15 amino acids. Germline-derived CDR1 and CDR2 are MNHEY and SMNVEV (reference sequence). The germline V and J ends were trimmed by 7 bases and 0 bases, with 14 bases remaining between them. TCRdb recomputed calls from the 5' RACE reads with MiXCR, one row per CDR3 protein. Here the sample spans 2,100 or so distinct CDR3 sequences, approximately 15% being singletons. By sample fraction, this clonotype is medium-sized (0.01 to 0.1%). Its antigen is unidentified. Described time point: sample taken at primary tumor resection. Whole RNA came from tumor, nontumor lung or frozen PBMC and was sequenced without being sorted.

The material sequenced was lung tumor tissue, taken at surgery. The chain uses TRBV27 and TRBJ2-3; D gene ambiguous. The TCR originated in a male donor with early-stage non-small cell lung cancer. Here the CDR3 reads CASKVGRFSTDTQYF. As DNA, the CDR3 is TGTGCCAGCAAGGTTGGGCGGTTTAGCACAGATACGCAGTATTTT.